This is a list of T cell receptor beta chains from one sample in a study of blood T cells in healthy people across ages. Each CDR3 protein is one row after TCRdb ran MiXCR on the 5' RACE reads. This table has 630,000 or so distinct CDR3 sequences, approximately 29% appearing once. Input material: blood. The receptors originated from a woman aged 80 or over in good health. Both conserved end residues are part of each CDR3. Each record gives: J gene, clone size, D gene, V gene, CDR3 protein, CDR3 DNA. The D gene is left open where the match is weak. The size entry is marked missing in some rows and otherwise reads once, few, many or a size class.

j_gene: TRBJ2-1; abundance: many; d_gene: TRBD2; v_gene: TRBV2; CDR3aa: CASLAGGYNEQFF; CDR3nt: TGTGCCAGCCTAGCGGGGGGGTACAATGAGCAGTTCTTC
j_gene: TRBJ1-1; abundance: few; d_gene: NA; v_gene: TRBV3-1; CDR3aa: CASSQFARNTEAFF; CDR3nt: TGTGCCAGCAGCCAATTTGCCCGGAACACTGAAGCTTTCTTT
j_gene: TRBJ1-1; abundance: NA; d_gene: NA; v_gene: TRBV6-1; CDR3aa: CASSESGTEAFF; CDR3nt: TGTGCCAGCAGTGAAAGCGGGACTGAAGCTTTCTTT
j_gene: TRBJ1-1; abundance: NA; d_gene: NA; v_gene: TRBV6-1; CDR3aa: CASSEARQGDTKAFF; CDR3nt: TGTGCCAGCAGTGAAGCCCGGCAGGGCGACACTAAAGCTTTCTTT
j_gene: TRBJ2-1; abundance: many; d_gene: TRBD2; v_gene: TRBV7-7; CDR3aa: CASSIGLAGGNNEQFF; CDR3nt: TGTGCCAGCAGTATAGGGCTAGCGGGGGGGAACAATGAGCAGTTCTTC
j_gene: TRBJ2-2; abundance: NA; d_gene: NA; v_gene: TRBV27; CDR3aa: CASTFRGTGGGSTGELFF; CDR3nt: TGTGCCAGCACCTTTAGGGGGACGGGGGGAGGAAGCACCGGGGAGCTGTTTTTT
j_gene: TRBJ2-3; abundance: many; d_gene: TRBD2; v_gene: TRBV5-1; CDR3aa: CASSPLRAGGPTDTQYF; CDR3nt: TGCGCCAGCAGCCCATTAAGAGCGGGGGGGCCAACAGATACGCAGTATTTT
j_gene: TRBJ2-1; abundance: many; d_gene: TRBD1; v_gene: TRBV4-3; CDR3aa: CASSQGVSSYNEQFF; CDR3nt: TGTGCCAGCAGCCAGGGGGTTAGCTCCTACAATGAGCAGTTCTTC
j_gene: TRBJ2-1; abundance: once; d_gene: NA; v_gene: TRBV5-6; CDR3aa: CASSFGRGPCNEQFF; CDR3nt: TGTGCCAGCAGCTTTGGCAGGGGACCCTGCAATGAGCAGTTCTTC
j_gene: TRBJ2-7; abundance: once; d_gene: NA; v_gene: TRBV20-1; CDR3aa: CSARVSEQYF; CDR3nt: TGCAGTGCTAGAGTAAGCGAGCAGTACTTC
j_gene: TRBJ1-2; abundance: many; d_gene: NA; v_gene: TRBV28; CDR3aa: CASSFYNYGYTF; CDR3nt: TGTGCCAGCAGTTTTTATAACTATGGCTACACCTTC
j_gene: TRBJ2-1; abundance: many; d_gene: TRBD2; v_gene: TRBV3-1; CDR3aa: CASSQGSRTSGGQQFF; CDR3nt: TGTGCCAGCAGCCAAGGGAGCAGGACTAGCGGGGGACAGCAGTTCTTC
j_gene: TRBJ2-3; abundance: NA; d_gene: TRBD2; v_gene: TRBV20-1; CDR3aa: CSASHLAGNTDTQYF; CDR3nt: TGCAGTGCTAGTCACCTAGCGGGAAACACAGATACGCAGTATTTT
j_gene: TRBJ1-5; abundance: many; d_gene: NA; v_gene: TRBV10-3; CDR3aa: CAISVSQAQPQHF; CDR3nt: TGTGCCATCAGTGTTAGTCAGGCGCAGCCCCAGCATTTT
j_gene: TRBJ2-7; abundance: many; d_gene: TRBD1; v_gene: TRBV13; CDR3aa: CASSSRQGFRYEQYF; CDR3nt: TGTGCCAGCAGCTCCCGACAGGGGTTTAGATACGAGCAGTACTTC
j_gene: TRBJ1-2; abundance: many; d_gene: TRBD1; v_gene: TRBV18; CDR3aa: CASSRSQGDYGYTF; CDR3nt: TGTGCCAGCTCACGCTCCCAGGGGGATTATGGCTACACCTTC
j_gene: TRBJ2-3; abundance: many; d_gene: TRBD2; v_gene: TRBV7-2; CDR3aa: CASSSWGGGTDTQYF; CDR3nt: TGTGCCAGCAGCTCCTGGGGGGGGGGCACAGATACGCAGTATTTT
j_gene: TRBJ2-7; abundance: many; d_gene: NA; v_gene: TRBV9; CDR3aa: CASSFLGTSAGEQYF; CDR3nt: TGTGCCAGCAGCTTCCTAGGGACATCTGCGGGCGAGCAGTACTTC
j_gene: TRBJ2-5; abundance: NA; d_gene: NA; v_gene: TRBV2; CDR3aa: CASSEDTGPGYNEQYF; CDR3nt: TGTGCCAGCAGTGAAGACACGGGGCCGGGATACAATGAGCAGTACTTC
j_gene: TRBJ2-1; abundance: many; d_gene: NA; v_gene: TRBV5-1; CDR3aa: CASNPLGARGRNEQFF; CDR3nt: TGCGCCAGCAACCCCCTGGGGGCCCGAGGAAGGAATGAGCAGTTCTTC
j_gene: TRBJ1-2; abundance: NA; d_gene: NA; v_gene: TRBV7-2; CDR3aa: CASSSRRDQNYGYTF; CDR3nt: TGTGCCAGCAGCTCACGCCGGGACCAAAACTATGGCTACACCTTC
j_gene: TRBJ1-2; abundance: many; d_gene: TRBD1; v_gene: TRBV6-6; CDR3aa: CASSYPWDRGRTNYGYTF; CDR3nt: TGTGCCAGCAGTTACCCGTGGGACAGGGGAAGGACTAACTATGGCTACACCTTC
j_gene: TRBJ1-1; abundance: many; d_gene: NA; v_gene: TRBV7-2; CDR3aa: CASSLSRAEAFF; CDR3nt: TGTGCCAGCAGCTTATCGAGGGCTGAAGCTTTCTTT
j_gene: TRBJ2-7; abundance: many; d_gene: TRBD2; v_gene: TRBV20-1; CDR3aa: CSARAGSGGRDEQYF; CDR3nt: TGCAGTGCTAGGGCGGGGAGCGGGGGGCGTGACGAGCAGTACTTC
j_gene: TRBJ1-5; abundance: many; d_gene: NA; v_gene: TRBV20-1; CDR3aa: CSAYTGFGQPQHF; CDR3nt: TGCAGTGCCTATACAGGGTTTGGCCAGCCCCAGCATTTT
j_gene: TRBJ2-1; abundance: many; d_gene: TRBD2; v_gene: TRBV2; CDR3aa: CASSFSGGTYNEQFF; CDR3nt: TGTGCCAGCAGTTTTAGCGGGGGGACTTACAATGAGCAGTTCTTC